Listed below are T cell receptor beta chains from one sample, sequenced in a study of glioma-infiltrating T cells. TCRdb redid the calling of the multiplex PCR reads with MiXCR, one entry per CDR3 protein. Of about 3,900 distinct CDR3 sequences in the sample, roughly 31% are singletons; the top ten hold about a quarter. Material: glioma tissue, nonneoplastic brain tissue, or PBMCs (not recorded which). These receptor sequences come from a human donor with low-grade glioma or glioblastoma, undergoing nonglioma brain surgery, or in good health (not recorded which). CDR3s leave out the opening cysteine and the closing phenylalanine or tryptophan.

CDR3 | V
ASSNLFTGYSNQPQH | TRBV6-1
AWNYIATGVYEQF | TRBV30
ASSQERVAEAF | TRBV14
ASSLTSPGELF | TRBV12-3/TRBV12-4
ASSLSGGSAYT | TRBV5-4
ASSIPRQGIGYT | TRBV19
ASRVQGGPDGYT | TRBV2
ASGRPGGMGEQY | TRBV7-2
ASSRSTGWETQY | TRBV4-3
ASAGATGVNTEAF | TRBV2
ASSPWTGWNTEAF | TRBV7-8
ASSLGLRTDTQY | TRBV7-2
ASSFPRGASGGEQY | TRBV7-2
ASSESGGLAQETQY | TRBV25-1
SAPTGGSYGYT | TRBV20-1
ASSDPTGRDGYT | TRBV2
SALKGIDYGYT | TRBV20-1
ASSLLRGLTYEQY | TRBV11-1
ASSPVPGVRETQY | TRBV7-2
ASRGFGTADEQY | TRBV2
AWRNTGGADTEAF | TRBV30
SVEGGAASTDTQY | TRBV29-1